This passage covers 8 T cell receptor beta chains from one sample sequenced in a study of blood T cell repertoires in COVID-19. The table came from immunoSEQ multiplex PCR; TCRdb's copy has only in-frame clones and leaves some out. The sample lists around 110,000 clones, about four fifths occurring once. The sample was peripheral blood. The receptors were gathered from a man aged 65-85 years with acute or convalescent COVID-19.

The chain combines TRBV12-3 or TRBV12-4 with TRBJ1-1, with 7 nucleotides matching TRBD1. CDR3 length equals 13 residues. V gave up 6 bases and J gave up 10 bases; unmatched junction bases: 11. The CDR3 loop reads CASSPQQGRGAFF. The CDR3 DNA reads TGTGCCAGCAGCCCACAACAGGGGAGAGGAGCTTTCTTT.

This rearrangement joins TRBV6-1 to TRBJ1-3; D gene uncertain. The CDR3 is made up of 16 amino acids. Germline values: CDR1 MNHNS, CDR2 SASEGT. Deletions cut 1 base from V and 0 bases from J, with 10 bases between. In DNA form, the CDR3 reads TGTGCCAGCAGTGAAGTCAGATTCAGCTCTGGAAACACCATATATTTT. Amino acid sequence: CASSEVRFSSGNTIYF.

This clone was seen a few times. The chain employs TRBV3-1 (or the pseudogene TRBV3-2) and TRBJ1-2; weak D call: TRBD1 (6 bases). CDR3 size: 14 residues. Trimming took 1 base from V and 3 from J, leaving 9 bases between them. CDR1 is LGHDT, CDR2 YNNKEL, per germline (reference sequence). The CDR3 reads CASSQAQGDYGYTF. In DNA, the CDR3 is TGTGCCAGCAGCCAAGCACAGGGAGACTATGGCTACACCTTC.

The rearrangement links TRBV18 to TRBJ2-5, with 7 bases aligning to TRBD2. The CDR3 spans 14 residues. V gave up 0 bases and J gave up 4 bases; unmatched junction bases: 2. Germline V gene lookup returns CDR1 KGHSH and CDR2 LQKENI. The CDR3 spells CASSPPTGGETQYF. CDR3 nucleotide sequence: TGTGCCAGCTCACCACCGACGGGGGGAGAGACCCAGTACTTC.

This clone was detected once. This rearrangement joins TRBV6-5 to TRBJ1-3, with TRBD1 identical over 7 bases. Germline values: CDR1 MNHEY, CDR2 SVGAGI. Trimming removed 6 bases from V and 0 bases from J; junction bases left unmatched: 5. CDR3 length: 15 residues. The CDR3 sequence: CASSPRDSSGNTIYF. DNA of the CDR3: TGTGCCAGCAGCCCAAGGGACAGCTCTGGAAACACCATATATTTT.

The CDR3 sequence: CASSPGDRGSTDTQYF. The CDR3, as DNA: TGTGCCAGCAGCCCTGGAGATCGGGGGAGCACAGATACGCAGTATTTT. The V and J genes are TRBV11-3 and TRBJ2-3; D is perhaps TRBD2 (6 bases). CDR3 length: 16 residues. From germline, CDR1 is SGHNT and CDR2 YENEEA. With 5 bases removed from V and 0 bases from J, the gap between germline ends came to 15 bases.

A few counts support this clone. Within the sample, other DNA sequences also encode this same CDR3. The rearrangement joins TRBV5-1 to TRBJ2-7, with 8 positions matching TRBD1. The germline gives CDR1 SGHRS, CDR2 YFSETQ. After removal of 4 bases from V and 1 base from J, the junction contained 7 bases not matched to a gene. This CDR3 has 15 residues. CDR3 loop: CASSPSGTGSYEQYF. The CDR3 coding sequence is TGCGCCAGCAGCCCTTCCGGGACAGGATCCTACGAGCAGTACTTC.

The CDR3 DNA follows: TGCAGCGTCGGTGGCAGGGGGCGGAACTATGGCTACACCTTC. This gives the protein CSVGGRGRNYGYTF. The chain recombines TRBV29-1 with TRBJ1-2; TRBD1 matches at 8 bases. With 6 bases clipped from V and 2 bases from J, the junction kept 8 bases outside the gene matches. Germline V gene lookup returns CDR1 SQVTM and CDR2 ANQGSEA. The CDR3 is 14 amino acids.